This entry describes one TCR beta chain. As originally analysed: Quantification of nucleated cells was approximated via reference gene primer amplification. Clones were read by immunoSEQ multiplex PCR, and TCRdb kept only the in-frame ones, dropping some. V and J calls and clone size are copied from that table; D and trimming were computed from the DNA. Found here are about 270,000 clones, around 82% of them singletons; the top ten hold approximately 10%. This sample stems from a study of blood T cell repertoires in COVID-19. About the research overall: COVID-19 samples collected from the United States, Italy and Spain covered acute and convalescent phases. Nucleic acid was either cDNA or gDNA, and it came from T cells, B-cell-depleted T cells, or PBMCs.

The ends were cut back, 3 bases at V and 4 bases at J, with 5 bases in the middle. Per germline, CDR1 MNHNS and CDR2 SASEGT. CDR3 length: 12 amino acids. The sequence was collected from a woman in her forties or fifties who had recovered from COVID-19. The chain is built from TRBV6-1 and TRBJ2-3; D not resolved. The sequenced sample consisted of peripheral blood. The DNA of the CDR3 is TGTGCCAGCAGTGATGGAGCAGATACGCAGTATTTT. Translated, it gives CASSDGADTQYF.